This record looks at one T cell receptor (beta chain) sequence and its context. Unstimulated Tregs (CD4+CD25+CD127-) and CD4+CD25- non-Tregs were sorted from PBMCs. Only in-frame clones appear in the TCRdb table, and some are missing; sequencing was by immunoSEQ multiplex PCR. Counted here are 90,000 to 130,000 clones, around 90% occurring once; the ten biggest clones make up 0.3% to 0.4%. The sample belongs to a study of Tregs in tolerant kidney transplant recipients. This CDR3 is 15 amino acids long. V lost 6 bases and J 6 bases, leaving 21 bases between the germline ends. Germline CDR1 and CDR2: SNHLY and FYNNEI.

The input for sequencing was CD4+ T cells from blood, taken before the transplant. This sequence joins TRBV2 and TRBJ2-7; D might be TRBD1 (8 bases). This receptor was taken from a human donor who received a combined kidney and bone marrow transplant. CDR3 coding DNA: TGTGCCAGCAGCGCCTACAGGGGGGGGAAGGGCGAGCAGTACTTC. As protein: CASSAYRGGKGEQYF.